Below, 15 T cell receptor beta chains from the same sample are listed, as sequenced in a study of T cell responses to AZD1222 COVID-19 vaccine (dated by TCRdb to 2020 to 2022). The library was obtained by the immunoSEQ multiplex PCR assay. As stored in TCRdb, this immuneACCESS dataset retains in-frame rearrangements with V and J assigned. A fraction of the clones does not appear; measured against another copy, unresolved V genes explain less than half of the discrepancy, and the remainder lacks a known reason. The sample records around 110,000 clones, 70% to 90% of which are singletons. The top ten clones comprise about 8.8% of the sample. In the paper's terms, the time point label means: baseline before first vaccination. Sequencing used peripheral blood, obtained on day 0 of AZD1222 vaccination. Source of these receptors: an adult in good health.

V gene TRBV9 combines with J gene TRBJ2-1; TRBD2 might be the D (6 bases). CDR1 and CDR2 from the germline V gene are SGDLS and YYNGEE. Trimming left V 2 bases short and J 4 bases short, with 13 bases between. This CDR3 has 15 amino acids. CDR3 coding DNA: TGTGCCAGCAGCGTGGCGGGGACGACATACAATGAGCAGTTCTTC. It yields the protein CASSVAGTTYNEQFF.

This chain connects TRBV28 to TRBJ1-1; no clear D gene. Trimming stripped 3 bases from V and 1 base from J, with 12 bases between. The CDR3 consists of 15 residues. CDR1 MDHEN and CDR2 SYDVKM come from the germline V gene. The CDR3 is CASSFGRVGNTEAFF. The CDR3 bases are TGTGCCAGCAGTTTCGGTCGGGTGGGGAACACTGAAGCTTTCTTT.

This chain uses TRBV5-6 with TRBJ2-7, with D tentatively TRBD1 or TRBD2 (5 bases each). This CDR3 contains 12 residues. The V gene's germline CDR1 is SGHDT and CDR2 YYEEEE. V lost 1 base, J lost 6 bases, and 8 bases lay in between. CDR3: CASSLMGTEQYF. The CDR3 DNA reads TGTGCCAGCAGCTTGATGGGGACCGAGCAGTACTTC.

The rearrangement uses TRBV3-1 (or the pseudogene TRBV3-2) and TRBJ2-7, with D possibly TRBD2 on 6 matching bases. Germline V gene lookup returns CDR1 LGHDT and CDR2 YNNKEL (reference sequence). This CDR3 has 14 residues. V lost 3 bases to trimming and J lost 0 bases, with 9 bases between them. CDR3 nucleotides: TGTGCCAGCAGCCACCTAGCGTACTCCTACGAGCAGTACTTC. Translation gives CASSHLAYSYEQYF.

This clone was counted a few times. The chain links TRBV28 to TRBJ1-5, with D possibly being TRBD1 (5 bases). Trimming cost V 6 bases and J 7 bases, with 13 bases left between them. This CDR3 is 13 amino acids long. Germline CDR1 and CDR2: MDHEN and SYDVKM. CDR3 nucleotide sequence: TGTGCCAGCAGCCTACGGGGCGCGCAGCCCCAGCATTTT. This encodes CASSLRGAQPQHF. The full variable domain, completed using reference TRBV28 and TRBJ1-5, is DVKVTQSSRYLVKRTGEKVFLECVQDMDHENMFWYRQDPGLGLRLIYFSYDVKMKEKGDIPEGYSVSREKKERFSLILESASTNQTSMYLCASSLRGAQPQHFGDGTRLSIL.

In this sample, this clone turned up once. The chain is built from TRBV6-6 and TRBJ1-2; TRBD1 matches at 10 bases. Per germline, CDR1 MNHNY and CDR2 SVGAGI (reference sequence). There are 13 residues in the CDR3. J lost 4 bases, V lost 7 bases, and 3 bases had no gene match. The CDR3 reads CASTRTGGYGYTF. DNA for the CDR3: TGTGCCAGCACCCGGACAGGGGGCTATGGCTACACCTTC.

The J gene is TRBJ2-3, the V gene TRBV7-3, with TRBD2 matching over 8 bases. Germline V CDR1 and CDR2: SGHTA, FQGTGA. The trim removed 1 base at V and 5 bases at J, leaving 5 bases unmatched. CDR3 size: 15 residues. DNA for the CDR3: TGTGCCAGCAGCTTAATGAGCGGGGGAGAAGATACGCAGTATTTT. It yields the protein CASSLMSGGEDTQYF.

With respect to this clone: This CDR3 is also generated by other DNA sequences in the sample. The chain joins TRBV30 to TRBJ2-7; 10 bases align to TRBD2. Germline V gives CDR1 GTSNPN, CDR2 SVGIG (reference sequence). The V and J ends lost 0 bases and 4 bases, in that order; junction bases with no gene match: 3. The CDR3 has 14 residues. The CDR3 sequence is CAWSVGAGGYEQYF. CDR3 DNA sequence: TGTGCCTGGAGTGTAGGAGCGGGGGGGTACGAGCAGTACTTC.

This sequence joins TRBV4-1 and TRBJ2-1; 7 nucleotides match TRBD2. The germline CDR1 and CDR2 sequences are MGHRA and YSYEKL. The V segment lost 2 bases and the J segment 2 bases; nucleotides outside the gene matches: 3. This CDR3 contains 15 residues. CDR3 DNA: TGCGCCAGCAGCCAACCTAGCGGAACCTACAATGAGCAGTTCTTC. Translation: CASSQPSGTYNEQFF.

V usage is TRBV6-5 and J usage is TRBJ1-3, with D perhaps TRBD1 (5 bases). Trimming left V 3 bases short and J 0 bases short, with 12 bases between. This CDR3 is built from 16 residues. The germline V gene encodes CDR1 MNHEY and CDR2 SVGAGI. The CDR3: CASSYNDRISGNTIYF. The CDR3 coding sequence is TGTGCCAGCAGTTATAATGACAGAATCTCTGGAAACACCATATATTTT.

The chain recombines TRBV19 with TRBJ1-2; D is perhaps TRBD1 (6 bases). V was shortened by 6 bases and J by 3 bases, with 14 bases between the two germline ends. Germline values: CDR1 LNHDA, CDR2 SQIVND (reference sequence). The CDR3 spans 14 residues. The CDR3 region is CASSRPGADYGYTF. CDR3 nucleotide sequence: TGTGCCAGTAGCCGCCCAGGGGCGGACTATGGCTACACCTTC.

The chain is built from TRBV4-3 and TRBJ2-7; 9 bases line up with TRBD1. Germline V CDR1 and CDR2: LGHNA, YSLEER. The V segment lost 2 bases and the J segment 2 bases; nucleotides outside the gene matches: 4. The CDR3 sequence is 15 residues long. The CDR3 DNA reads as TGCGCCAGCAGCCAATTTACAGGGGGCACCTACGAGCAGTACTTC. This gives the protein CASSQFTGGTYEQYF.

The chain combines TRBV7-5 with TRBJ2-5; TRBD2 is taken as the D call from the table, unchecked against the DNA. TRBV7-5 is listed as a pseudogene. The CDR3 spans 16 residues. Here the CDR3 reads CVRSFYSATYQETQYF. CDR3 nucleotides: TGTGTCAGAAGCTTTTATAGCGCTACGTACCAAGAGACCCAGTACTTC.

This clone came up a few times. This chain links TRBV7-9 with TRBJ2-7; D gene unclear. There are 14 residues in the CDR3. The V gene lost 5 bases and the J gene lost 0 bases, with 11 bases spanning the gap. Per germline, CDR1 SEHNR and CDR2 FQNEAQ (reference sequence). In DNA form, the CDR3 reads TGTGCCAGCAGCGGGGTTCTTAGCTCCTACGAGCAGTACTTC. Translating it yields CASSGVLSSYEQYF. Together with reference TRBV7-9 and TRBJ2-7, the CDR3 gives the full variable domain: DTGVSQNPRHKITKRGQNVTFRCDPISEHNRLYWYRQTLGQGPEFLTYFQNEAQLEKSRLLSDRFSAERPKGSFSTLEIQRTEQGDSAMYLCASSGVLSSYEQYFGPGTRLTVT.

V gene TRBV27 combines with J gene TRBJ1-1, with D hard to call. The CDR3 loop spans 14 amino acids. V was cut by 0 bases and J by 1 base, with 6 bases left in between. Germline V gene data show CDR1 as MNHEY and CDR2 as SMNVEV (reference sequence). The DNA for the CDR3 is TGTGCCAGCAGTTTATCTTTGTGGAACACTGAAGCTTTCTTT. Translation gives CASSLSLWNTEAFF.